This T cell receptor (beta chain) appears in the sequencing data of a study of T cells in Graves' hyperthyroidism and ophthalmopathy. Overall study findings and caveats: Blood held most thyroid clonotypes expanded above 0.001 frequency.

It was RNA transcripts that yielded the amplified TCR beta CDR3 regions. With the HTBI primer set, the TCR CDR3 went through a first round of RT-PCR. Each CDR3 protein gets one entry after TCRdb re-called the multiplex PCR reads with MiXCR. Among about 530,000 distinct CDR3 sequences listed, 17% were seen once. Ophthalmopathy cases met thresholds of Clinical Activity Score at least 3, NOSPECS grade at least 4 and duration under 3 months. Exclusion criteria comprised uncontrolled infection, other autoimmune disease, pregnancy or lactation. This clonotype showed up just once. Its antigen remains unidentified. A much larger clone lies one base from this, so it may be a read error. The CDR3 has 14 amino acids. In germline, CDR1 is SGHTA, CDR2 FQGTGA.

The TCR was taken from a woman aged 18-29 years with Graves' ophthalmopathy. The sequencing sample was made of blood. The chain has TRBV7-3 and TRBJ1-1; weak D call: TRBD1 (6 bases). CDR3 nucleotide sequence: TGTGACAGCAGCCGAAGAAGGACAGCCTCCGTGGCTTTCTTT. Encoded protein: CDSSRRRTASVAFF.